The 3 T cell receptor beta chains given below trace back to one sample, sequenced in a study of human T cells and chemical hapten exposure. One entry per CDR3 protein, called by TCRdb with MiXCR from the RACE reads. The sample gives under 300,000 distinct CDR3 sequences, approximately 7.5% of which show up once; 1.2% is in the top ten. Indicated time point: pre-sensitization, week 0. The treatment is: therapeutic diphenylcyclopropenone sensitization with weekly scalp DPC. The starting material was whole blood, obtained in connection with sensitization to the hapten diphenylcyclopropenone (DPC). These receptors all come from a man between 18 and 35 years old with alopecia areata. Some clones in this sample may be carry-over from other donors' samples.

This clonotype was detected a few times. The rearrangement uses TRBV7-2 and TRBJ1-5; D remains ambiguous. CDR1 SGHTA and CDR2 FQGNSA come from the germline V gene. V gave up 3 bases and J gave up 11 bases, with 20 bases separating them. There are 15 residues in the CDR3. As DNA, the CDR3 is TGTGCCAGCAGCTTTTCACGGGCCCCCTTTATGGCCCAGCATTTT. Protein: CASSFSRAPFMAQHF.

This clonotype has more than one count but fewer than ten. The chain employs TRBV20-1 and TRBJ2-7; D is possibly TRBD1 (6 bases). Between the trimmed V and J ends, which lost 5 bases and 3 bases, there was a span of 14 bases. Germline CDR1 and CDR2: DFQATT and SNEGSKA (reference sequence). The CDR3 spans 13 residues. This chain's CDR3 is CSAPTGTLYEQYF. The CDR3 region has the DNA TGCAGTGCTCCTACCGGGACACTCTACGAGCAGTACTTC.

There are many counts of this clonotype. The gene calls are TRBV11-2 and TRBJ1-4, with TRBD1 matching over 8 bases. After removal of 8 bases from V and 7 bases from J, the junction contained 9 bases not matched to a gene. Per germline, CDR1 SGHAT and CDR2 FQNNGV. This CDR3 is 14 amino acids long. CDR3 region: CASGNTGGGEKLFF. CDR3 coding DNA: TGTGCCAGCGGCAATACAGGGGGGGGTGAAAAACTGTTTTTT.